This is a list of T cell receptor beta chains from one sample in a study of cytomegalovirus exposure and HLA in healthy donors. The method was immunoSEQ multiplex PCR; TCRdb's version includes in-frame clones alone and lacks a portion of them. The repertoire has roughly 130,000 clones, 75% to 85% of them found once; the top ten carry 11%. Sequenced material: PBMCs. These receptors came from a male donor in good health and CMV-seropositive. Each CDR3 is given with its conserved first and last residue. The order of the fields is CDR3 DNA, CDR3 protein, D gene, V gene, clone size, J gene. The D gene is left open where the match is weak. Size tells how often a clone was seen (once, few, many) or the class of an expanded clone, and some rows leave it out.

DNA: TGCGCCAGCAGCTTCGGGACAGGGGGCTACGAGCAGTACTTC
CDR3: CASSFGTGGYEQYF
D: TRBD1
V: TRBV5-1
size: .
J: TRBJ2-7

DNA: TGTGCCAGTAACAGGGGGCAGACAGATACGCAGTATTTT
CDR3: CASNRGQTDTQYF
D: TRBD1
V: TRBV6-5
size: .
J: TRBJ2-3

DNA: TGCGCCAGCAGCCAAGATCCGGGCCCGGGGGTGGAGACCCAGTACTTC
CDR3: CASSQDPGPGVETQYF
D: .
V: TRBV4-1
size: few
J: TRBJ2-5

DNA: TGTGCCAGTCGATGGGCAGGGAACACCGGGGAGCTGTTTTTT
CDR3: CASRWAGNTGELFF
D: .
V: TRBV9
size: .
J: TRBJ2-2

DNA: TGTGCCAGCAGTGACTCTATGGAAAAACTGTTTTTT
CDR3: CASSDSMEKLFF
D: .
V: TRBV6-4
size: .
J: TRBJ1-4

DNA: TGTGCCAGCATCGGCGGGAACTATGGCTACACCTTC
CDR3: CASIGGNYGYTF
D: .
V: TRBV2
size: .
J: TRBJ1-2

DNA: TGTGCCAGCAGGGGGCCGAACACTGAAGCTTTCTTT
CDR3: CASRGPNTEAFF
D: .
V: TRBV6-5
size: .
J: TRBJ1-1

DNA: TGCGCCAGCAGCTTTATCGCGGGACTAAGCTACGAGCAGTACTTC
CDR3: CASSFIAGLSYEQYF
D: TRBD2
V: TRBV5-1
size: .
J: TRBJ2-7

DNA: TGTGCCAGCAGCTTAGCGGATAGCGGGATGTACAATGAGCAGTTCTTC
CDR3: CASSLADSGMYNEQFF
D: TRBD2
V: TRBV7-9
size: few
J: TRBJ2-1

DNA: TGTGCCATCGGGACAGGGAAACAGAATGAAAAACTGTTTTTT
CDR3: CAIGTGKQNEKLFF
D: TRBD1
V: TRBV6-4
size: .
J: TRBJ1-4

DNA: TGTGCCAGCCTGTTGAGGGAGCTAGCGGGAATTAACACCGGGGAGCTGTTTTTT
CDR3: CASLLRELAGINTGELFF
D: TRBD2
V: TRBV11-2
size: .
J: TRBJ2-2

DNA: TGTGCCAGCTCACAGGTATGGCGGGAGGACTTCACAGATACGCAGTATTTT
CDR3: CASSQVWREDFTDTQYF
D: TRBD2
V: TRBV28
size: .
J: TRBJ2-3

DNA: TGTGCCAGGGGAGGGAACACTGAAGCTTTCTTT
CDR3: CARGGNTEAFF
D: .
V: TRBV2
size: .
J: TRBJ1-1

DNA: TGTGCCAGCAGCTACGGGAGCAGCCCAGATACGCAGTATTTT
CDR3: CASSYGSSPDTQYF
D: .
V: TRBV11-3
size: .
J: TRBJ2-3

DNA: TGCGCCAGCAGCCAAGAAGGCGGGATGAGCAATCAGCCCCAGCATTTT
CDR3: CASSQEGGMSNQPQHF
D: .
V: TRBV4-3
size: .
J: TRBJ1-5

DNA: TGTGCCAGCTCGCTCAAACGGGACAGTGATGGCTACACCTTC
CDR3: CASSLKRDSDGYTF
D: TRBD1
V: TRBV18
size: .
J: TRBJ1-2

DNA: TGTGCCAGTAGTGAACTAGCGGAGTCCTACAATGAGCAGTTCTTC
CDR3: CASSELAESYNEQFF
D: TRBD2
V: TRBV19
size: .
J: TRBJ2-1

DNA: TGTGCCAGCAGTACAGGGCCCGCCGGTAGCAATCAGCCCCAGCATTTT
CDR3: CASSTGPAGSNQPQHF
D: .
V: TRBV28
size: .
J: TRBJ1-5

DNA: TGTGCCACCAGCAGAGATATTTCGGCAGGATCAGGCAATCAGCCCCAGCATTTT
CDR3: CATSRDISAGSGNQPQHF
D: .
V: TRBV15
size: .
J: TRBJ1-5

DNA: TGTGCCAGTAGTAGGAGTGGAAGGGAGAATCAGCCCCAGCATTTT
CDR3: CASSRSGRENQPQHF
D: .
V: TRBV19
size: .
J: TRBJ1-5

DNA: TGTGCCAGCAGCTTCGGGGGGCTAAATGGCTACACCTTC
CDR3: CASSFGGLNGYTF
D: .
V: TRBV7-2
size: .
J: TRBJ1-2

DNA: TGTGCCAGCAGCGAGGGGGGAAGGACAGGGGTGAACTTT
CDR3: CASSEGGRTGVNF
D: TRBD1
V: TRBV6-1
size: .
J: TRBJ1-6

DNA: TGCGCCAGCAGTGAGGTCCTGTCGGGAGAGACCCAGTACTTC
CDR3: CASSEVLSGETQYF
D: .
V: TRBV5-1
size: .
J: TRBJ2-5

DNA: TGTGCCAGCAGCGTCCGACTAGCGGGTTCCTACGAGCAGTACTTC
CDR3: CASSVRLAGSYEQYF
D: TRBD2
V: TRBV7-6
size: .
J: TRBJ2-7

DNA: TGTGCCAGCACCGTAGGGGGCCAGGGTTCACCCCTCCACTTT
CDR3: CASTVGGQGSPLHF
D: TRBD1
V: TRBV28
size: .
J: TRBJ1-6

DNA: TGTGCCAGCTCACCACCGGACAGGTTGCAGTACTTC
CDR3: CASSPPDRLQYF
D: TRBD1
V: TRBV18
size: once
J: TRBJ2-7

DNA: TGTGCCAGTACCTTCGGTCCAGGGGGCCGGAATGAGCAGTTCTTC
CDR3: CASTFGPGGRNEQFF
D: TRBD1
V: TRBV19
size: .
J: TRBJ2-1

DNA: TGCGCCAGCAGCCCGGGATATCTAGGAGAGACCCAGTACTTC
CDR3: CASSPGYLGETQYF
D: .
V: TRBV5-1
size: .
J: TRBJ2-5

DNA: TGCGCCAGCAGCACGGGGATAGCTAGCGGGAGGGCCGCAGAGACCCAGTACTTC
CDR3: CASSTGIASGRAAETQYF
D: TRBD2
V: TRBV5-1
size: .
J: TRBJ2-5

DNA: TGTGCCAGCTCACCCAACAGGGCAGTAGGGCAGCCCCAGCATTTT
CDR3: CASSPNRAVGQPQHF
D: .
V: TRBV18
size: .
J: TRBJ1-5

DNA: TGTGCCTGGGGTAGGAACACTGAAGCTTTCTTT
CDR3: CAWGRNTEAFF
D: .
V: TRBV30
size: few
J: TRBJ1-1

DNA: TGTGCCAGCAGTGATAAACAGGGTGGAGAGCAGTACTTC
CDR3: CASSDKQGGEQYF
D: .
V: TRBV2
size: .
J: TRBJ2-7

DNA: TGTGCCTGGAGTACCGGGACAATCAATACGCAGTATTTT
CDR3: CAWSTGTINTQYF
D: .
V: TRBV30
size: .
J: TRBJ2-3

DNA: TGCGCCAGCAGACAGGGGACGGTGAACACTGAAGCTTTCTTT
CDR3: CASRQGTVNTEAFF
D: TRBD1
V: TRBV5-1
size: .
J: TRBJ1-1

DNA: TGTGCCAGCAGCGCCGGGACAGTCGAGCAGTACTTC
CDR3: CASSAGTVEQYF
D: TRBD1
V: TRBV9
size: .
J: TRBJ2-7